This TCR beta chain came from a study of T-cell reconstitution after alpha-beta-depleted transplantation in children. As it was prepared, the TCRbeta library received unique molecular identifiers. One entry per CDR3 protein, called by TCRdb with MiXCR from the PCR reads. The sample holds tens of thousands of distinct CDR3 sequences, roughly 4.9% seen once. General study findings and limits: Several hundred expanded graft clones reportedly gave rise to the alpha-beta T cells present about two months after transplant. The authors attributed T-cell counts and diversity one year after transplant mostly to newly produced T cells. Several patients had high TCRbeta diversity at day 60; it came from surviving recipient T cells and thymic progenitors.

In its sample, this clonotype was seen many times. The antigen is not known. This CDR3 is 13 amino acids long. The V end was cut by 6 bases, the J end by 3 bases, with 11 bases between. This TCR was recovered from a boy less than two years old who had a stem cell transplant for acute myeloid leukemia, so the T cells may come from the graft donor. Sequenced material: PBMCs, mostly from graft donor cells, taken 180 days after TCRalphabeta/CD19-depleted stem cell transplant. V and J are TRBV12-3 or TRBV12-4 and TRBJ1-1; no clear D. The CDR3 is CASSGTRYTEAFF. CDR3 sequence (DNA): TGTGCCAGCAGCGGTACTAGGTACACTGAAGCTTTCTTT.